Following are 30 T cell receptor beta chains from one sample sequenced in a study of CD8 T cells in ankylosing spondylitis. Study-wide points: Typical of ankylosing spondylitis blood, it appeared, was a TCR beta motif of roughly eight highly homologous variants.

These TCRs' antigens remain unknown. TCRdb reanalysed the 5' RACE reads using MiXCR and keeps one entry per CDR3 protein. The sample lists 750,000 to 850,000 distinct CDR3 sequences; 12% were seen once. The sample consisted of blood, either unsorted or a sorted T cell fraction (not recorded which). The origin of the receptors is a male donor with ankylosing spondylitis.

V usage is TRBV18 and J usage is TRBJ1-5; 8 bases map to TRBD1. The V gene's germline CDR1 is KGHSH and CDR2 LQKENI. CDR3 length equals 15 residues. Losses at the gene ends were 2 bases for V and 4 bases for J; bases not matched to a gene: 4. CDR3 bases: TGTGCCAGCTCACCAGGACAGGGAATAAATCAGCCCCAGCATTTT. It is translated as CASSPGQGINQPQHF.

This clonotype was observed many times. The chain uses TRBV7-9 and TRBJ2-7, with a possible D match to TRBD1 (5 bases). The CDR3 runs to 14 residues. V shed 3 bases and J shed 0 bases, with 9 bases lying between them. Germline CDR1 is SEHNR and CDR2 is FQNEAQ (reference sequence). The CDR3 DNA reads as TGTGCCAGCAGCTTCTCTCAGGGCTCCTACGAGCAGTACTTC. This translates into CASSFSQGSYEQYF.

This clonotype was counted at least ten times. The chain uses TRBV4-2 and TRBJ2-1; D call uncertain. This CDR3 is built from 15 residues. V lost 9 bases, J lost 1 base, and 16 bases lay in between. From germline, CDR1 is LGHNA and CDR2 YNFKEQ. The CDR3 region has the DNA TGTGCCAGTAAAGGTGAGCTGGGGTCCTACAATGAGCAGTTCTTC. Protein product: CASKGELGSYNEQFF.

There are many counts of this clonotype. The rearrangement uses TRBV29-1 and TRBJ1-1, with TRBD1 as a possible D gene (5 bases). Germline lookup yields CDR1 SQVTM and CDR2 ANQGSEA. The V end was cut by 4 bases, the J end by 1 base, with 13 bases between. This CDR3 has 14 amino acids. This chain's CDR3 is CSVGPGRGNTEAFF. The CDR3, as DNA: TGCAGCGTTGGCCCCGGGAGGGGGAACACTGAAGCTTTCTTT.

The chain carries TRBV5-1 and TRBJ2-7; TRBD1 aligns across 7 bases. The germline CDR1 and CDR2 sequences are SGHRS and YFSETQ. V shed 3 bases and J 2 bases; nucleotides not matched to a gene: 11. This CDR3 spans 16 amino acids. CDR3: CASSWMSTGQTYEQYF. CDR3 sequence (DNA): TGCGCCAGCAGCTGGATGTCGACAGGGCAAACCTACGAGCAGTACTTC.

The chain's CDR3 is CSAKRGQKYEQYF. In DNA, the CDR3 is TGCAGTGCCAAGAGGGGACAGAAGTACGAGCAGTACTTC. The chain has TRBV20-1 and TRBJ2-7; TRBD1 aligns across 7 bases. Germline loops: CDR1 DFQATT, CDR2 SNEGSKA (reference sequence). V dropped 6 bases and J dropped 4; count of bases not matched to a gene: 9. The CDR3 totals 13 residues.

The J gene is TRBJ2-7, the V gene TRBV6-2 or TRBV6-3; TRBD2 agrees at 8 bases. Germline trimming cut 4 bases from V and 3 bases from J; bases unmatched to any gene: 11. This CDR3 contains 16 residues. Germline lookup yields CDR1 MNHEY and CDR2 SVGEGT. CDR3 sequence reads: CASSSMVARGGYEQYF. CDR3 bases: TGTGCCAGCAGTTCCATGGTAGCCCGGGGGGGCTACGAGCAGTACTTC.

The chain uses TRBV20-1 and TRBJ2-1; 13 bases match TRBD2. Germline trimming cut 6 bases from V and 4 bases from J; bases unmatched to any gene: 9. The CDR3 loop spans 16 amino acids. Germline V gene data show CDR1 as DFQATT and CDR2 as SNEGSKA (reference sequence). CDR3 amino acids: CSAKLGTSGTYNEQFF. The CDR3 DNA is TGCAGTGCCAAACTGGGGACTAGCGGGACATACAATGAGCAGTTCTTC.

This clonotype was detected many times. CDR3 nucleotide sequence: TGCAGCGTCGTAGCGGCTCAAGAGACCCAGTACTTC. Translated: CSVVAAQETQYF. The V and J genes are TRBV29-1 and TRBJ2-5, with D possibly TRBD2 on 6 matching bases. V lost 6 bases, J lost 2 bases, and 10 bases lay in between. CDR1 and CDR2 (germline): SQVTM, ANQGSEA. CDR3 length: 12 amino acids.

This clonotype was observed at least ten times. The chain recombines TRBV5-1 with TRBJ2-1; TRBD1 is a possible D gene (6 bases). Trimming took 4 bases from V and 0 from J, leaving 11 bases between them. This CDR3 is built from 15 residues. The germline CDR1 and CDR2 sequences are SGHRS and YFSETQ. CDR3 amino acids: CASSPSDSSYNEQFF. CDR3 coding DNA: TGCGCCAGCAGCCCGTCGGACAGCTCCTACAATGAGCAGTTCTTC.

This clonotype was observed at least ten times. The chain uses TRBV7-2 and TRBJ1-3, with unresolved D. The CDR3 consists of 15 residues. V lost 4 bases to trimming and J lost 7 bases, with 17 bases between them. Germline assignment: CDR1 SGHTA and CDR2 FQGNSA. This CDR3 is CASSSPFIGGNTIYF. Here the CDR3 DNA reads TGTGCCAGCAGCTCCCCATTCATTGGTGGGAACACCATATATTTT.

This chain connects TRBV20-1 to TRBJ2-7, with TRBD2 matching over 8 bases. This CDR3 comprises 14 residues. The germline CDR1 and CDR2 sequences are DFQATT and SNEGSKA (reference sequence). The ends lost 6 bases at V and 5 bases at J; junction bases unmatched: 12. CDR3 protein: CSAGSGAGVNEQYF. CDR3 coding DNA: TGCAGTGCCGGATCGGGAGCGGGAGTAAACGAGCAGTACTTC.

This clonotype appeared many times. The chain carries TRBV7-8 and TRBJ1-2; D may be TRBD1 (6 bases). The CDR3 is 15 residues long. The V gene lost 5 bases and the J gene lost 6 bases, with 19 bases spanning the gap. Germline V CDR1 and CDR2: SGHVS, FQNEAQ. CDR3: CASSGPGTKFHGYTF. CDR3 coding DNA: TGTGCCAGCAGCGGGCCCGGGACAAAGTTCCATGGCTACACCTTC. The variable domain in full, completed from reference TRBV7-8 and TRBJ1-2, reads GAGVSQSPRYKVAKRGQDVALRCDPISGHVSLFWYQQALGQGPEFLTYFQNEAQLDKSGLPSDRFFAERPEGSVSTLKIQRTQQEDSAVYLCASSGPGTKFHGYTFGSGTRLTVV.

This clonotype was found many times. The V call is TRBV12-3 or TRBV12-4, the J call TRBJ2-5; 11 bases align to TRBD2. Unmatched junction bases numbered 10, after V lost 6 bases and J lost 7 bases. The CDR3 length is 15 residues. CDR3 bases: TGTGCCAGCAGCCGACTAGCGGGGCGATATGTGACCCAGTACTTC. It is translated as CASSRLAGRYVTQYF.

This clonotype was seen more than once but under ten times. This chain uses TRBV20-1 with TRBJ2-7; D gene ambiguous. Germline V gene sequence: CDR1 DFQATT, CDR2 SNEGSKA (reference sequence). Trimming took 1 base from V and 3 from J, leaving 13 bases between them. The CDR3 consists of 14 residues. Here the CDR3 reads CSARGDVGRYEQYF. The CDR3 DNA follows: TGCAGTGCTAGAGGAGATGTCGGGCGCTACGAGCAGTACTTC.

V gene TRBV9 combines with J gene TRBJ2-3, with 9 nucleotides matching TRBD1. Unmatched junction bases numbered 11, after V lost 4 bases and J lost 8 bases. Germline CDR1 reads SGDLS; CDR2 reads YYNGEE. This CDR3 is 15 amino acids long. CDR3 nucleotide sequence: TGTGCCAGCAGCCGTGGCACAGGGGGCGAGGGTACGCAGTATTTT. It encodes CASSRGTGGEGTQYF.

The chain is built from TRBV4-2 and TRBJ2-5, with D maybe TRBD2 (6 bases). Trimming stripped 1 base from V and 0 bases from J, with 12 bases between. Germline CDR1 LGHNA, CDR2 YNFKEQ. The CDR3 totals 16 residues. The CDR3 here is CASSQVGGTYQETQYF. The CDR3 nucleotides read TGTGCCAGCAGCCAAGTTGGCGGGACCTACCAAGAGACCCAGTACTTC.

The chain links TRBV19 to TRBJ2-3; the match to TRBD1 covers 8 bases. V lost 4 bases, J lost 7 bases, and 4 bases stayed unmatched. The germline CDR1 and CDR2 sequences are LNHDA and SQIVND (reference sequence). CDR3 length: 13 residues. CDR3: CASSTTGANTQYF. Here the CDR3 DNA reads TGTGCCAGTAGTACGACAGGGGCAAATACGCAGTATTTT.

This chain uses TRBV20-1 with TRBJ1-5; possibly TRBD1 for D (5 bases). The CDR3 covers 14 residues. The germline V gene encodes CDR1 DFQATT and CDR2 SNEGSKA (reference sequence). V was trimmed by 5 bases and J by 5 bases, leaving 16 bases between them. The CDR3 DNA reads TGCAGTGCTCCCCAGGGCGGCAGTTATCAGCCCCAGCATTTT. Residues: CSAPQGGSYQPQHF.

The V call is TRBV7-9, the J call TRBJ2-6; TRBD1 might be the D (6 bases). The V gene's germline CDR1 is SEHNR and CDR2 FQNEAQ (reference sequence). V lost 7 bases to trimming and J lost 4 bases, with 14 bases between them. This CDR3 is 15 amino acids long. The CDR3 is CASTRGLAGANVLTF. The CDR3 DNA reads as TGTGCCAGCACCAGGGGTTTAGCCGGGGCCAACGTCCTGACTTTC.

The J gene is TRBJ1-6, the V gene TRBV4-3, with D unresolved. Trimming took off 1 base at V and 4 bases at J, with 5 bases between the two ends. The CDR3 spans 14 residues. The germline V gene encodes CDR1 LGHNA and CDR2 YSLEER. CDR3 DNA: TGCGCCAGCAGCCAAGCCGGATATAATTCACCCCTCCACTTT. This encodes CASSQAGYNSPLHF.

This clonotype was observed many times. In DNA form, the CDR3 reads TGTGCCAGCAGCCCCCGAAGGGATGTGAATGAGCAGTTCTTC. Its protein product is CASSPRRDVNEQFF. The gene calls are TRBV7-6 and TRBJ2-1; no definite D call. Germline V gene lookup returns CDR1 SGHVS and CDR2 FNYEAQ. The CDR3 sequence is 14 residues long. Between the trimmed V and J ends, which lost 5 bases and 7 bases, there was a span of 15 bases. The variable domain in full, with the rest retrieved from reference TRBV7-6 and TRBJ2-1, is GAGVSQSPRYKVTKRGQDVALRCDPISGHVSLYWYRQALGQGPEFLTYFNYEAQQDKSGLPNDRFSAERPEGSISTLTIQRTEQRDSAMYRCASSPRRDVNEQFFGPGTRLTVL.

This clonotype was seen many times. At one boundary the junction diverges from the germline segment, which might be a read error. This chain links TRBV5-1 with TRBJ1-2; unclear D gene. The germline gives CDR1 SGHRS, CDR2 YFSETQ. The CDR3 has 14 amino acids. CDR3: CASSLGPANYGYTF. Here the CDR3 DNA reads TGTGCCAGCAGTCTCGGGCCAGCTAACTATGGCTACACCTTC. Variable domain in full (rest from reference TRBV5-1 and TRBJ1-2): KAGVTQTPRYLIKTRGQQVTLSCSPISGHRSVSWYQQTPGQGLQFLFEYFSETQRNKGNFPGRFSGRQFSNSRSEMNVSTLELGDSALYLCASSLGPANYGYTFGSGTRLTVV.

This chain's CDR3 is CASSLRSSGDSTDTQYF. The CDR3 DNA reads as TGTGCCAGCAGCTTGAGGTCTAGCGGGGACAGCACAGATACGCAGTATTTT. J is TRBJ2-3 and V is TRBV5-6, with 9 positions matching TRBD2. CDR1 and CDR2 from the germline V gene are SGHDT and YYEEEE. The V and J ends lost 1 base and 0 bases, in that order; junction bases with no gene match: 6. The CDR3 consists of 17 residues.

This clonotype was seen a handful of times. The rearrangement links TRBV20-1 to TRBJ2-1, with D tentatively TRBD1 (6 bases). This CDR3 has 12 residues. Germline V gene data show CDR1 as DFQATT and CDR2 as SNEGSKA (reference sequence). Trimming left V 4 bases short and J 9 bases short, with 13 bases between. CDR3 nucleotides: TGCAGTGCTATTGACACAGGGACTGAGCAGTTCTTC. Its protein is CSAIDTGTEQFF.

The gene calls are TRBV20-1 and TRBJ1-1; no reliable D call. The length of the CDR3 is 12 residues. In germline, CDR1 is DFQATT, CDR2 SNEGSKA (reference sequence). V lost 3 bases and J 3 bases, leaving 8 bases between the germline ends. The CDR3 loop is CSASADHTEAFF. Here the CDR3 DNA reads TGCAGTGCTAGTGCGGATCACACTGAAGCTTTCTTT.

In this sample, this clonotype turned up many times. The chain joins TRBV20-1 to TRBJ2-3; D gene ambiguous. Trimming removed 1 base from V and 6 bases from J, with 2 bases in between. Germline lookup yields CDR1 DFQATT and CDR2 SNEGSKA (reference sequence). This CDR3 contains 10 residues. The CDR3: CSARVDTQYF. In nucleotides, the CDR3 is TGCAGTGCTAGAGTGGATACGCAGTATTTT.

The J gene is TRBJ2-7, the V gene TRBV7-9; 9 nucleotides line up with TRBD2. CDR1 is SEHNR, CDR2 FQNEAQ, per germline (reference sequence). This CDR3 contains 16 residues. Unmatched junction bases numbered 9, after V lost 5 bases and J lost 1 base. The CDR3 DNA reads as TGTGCCAGCAGCAAAGGAGCGGGAGGCCAATCCTACGAGCAGTACTTC. Translating gives CASSKGAGGQSYEQYF. Together with reference TRBV7-9 and TRBJ2-7, the CDR3 gives the full variable domain: DTGVSQNPRHKITKRGQNVTFRCDPISEHNRLYWYRQTLGQGPEFLTYFQNEAQLEKSRLLSDRFSAERPKGSFSTLEIQRTEQGDSAMYLCASSKGAGGQSYEQYFGPGTRLTVT.

The chain is built from TRBV4-3 and TRBJ1-2, with D possibly matching TRBD1 (6 bases). The CDR3 runs to 15 residues. V was pared by 4 bases and J by 6 bases, with 18 bases between. CDR1 is LGHNA and CDR2 is YSLEER in the germline V gene. The CDR3, as DNA: TGCGCCAGCAGCCGCGGACAGTCCCGGGTTGATGGCTACACCTTC. Translating it yields CASSRGQSRVDGYTF.

This clonotype has a count of ten or more. The rearrangement links TRBV20-1 to TRBJ1-2, with D unresolved. Trimming took off 3 bases at V and 4 bases at J, with 12 bases between the two ends. CDR1 and CDR2 (germline): DFQATT, SNEGSKA (reference sequence). CDR3 size: 13 residues. This CDR3 reads CSASGTEIYGYTF. CDR3 DNA sequence: TGCAGTGCTAGCGGAACAGAGATCTATGGCTACACCTTC.